The clone carrying this T cell receptor (beta chain) showed up many times. What it binds is unknown. This record comes from a study of T cells in Graves' hyperthyroidism and ophthalmopathy. The wider study: Prior to any treatment, at the point of initial diagnosis, peripheral blood was collected.

General study results and limits: Within blood appeared most thyroid clonotypes that had expanded above 0.001.

A roughly 10 ml volume of fresh peripheral blood provided the PBMCs. The CDR3 contains 18 residues. The V gene lost 0 bases and the J gene lost 5 bases, with 20 bases spanning the gap. The germline V gene encodes CDR1 LGHDT and CDR2 YNNKEL (reference sequence). Using RNA transcripts as the source, TCR beta CDR3 regions were amplified. The HTBI set primed first-round TCR CDR3 RT-PCR. MiXCR was run by TCRdb on the multiplex PCR reads, yielding one entry per CDR3 protein. This sample yields around 280,000 distinct CDR3 sequences, of which about an eighth are seen a single time; less than 8% belongs to the top ten.

The receptor's source is a middle-aged woman with Graves' hyperthyroidism. The V gene is TRBV3-1, the J gene TRBJ2-1; D is uncertain. Material: blood. In DNA, the CDR3 is TGTGCCAGCAGCCAAGATAGTGATAGTGTGGCAGTCCACAATGAGCAGTTCTTC. Translation: CASSQDSDSVAVHNEQFF.